Reported below is one T cell receptor beta chain. In TCRdb, the RT-PCR reads were re-called with MiXCR into one record per CDR3 protein. The repertoire holds about 500,000 distinct CDR3 sequences, with approximately 16% as singletons. Germline-derived CDR1 and CDR2 are KGHSH and LQKENI. This CDR3 contains 13 residues. V was cut by 6 bases and J by 6 bases, with 13 bases left in between. This entry comes from a study of response to subunit inactivated influenza vaccine. V is TRBV18 and J is TRBJ2-3, with D possibly TRBD2 on 6 matching bases. The sample in question was CD4+ T cells sorted from PBMCs, obtained about 23 months after vaccination. This sequence was found in a man aged 45 to 70 who received an inactivated influenza vaccine. CDR3 region: CASSARGQDTQYF. The CDR3, as DNA: TGTGCCAGCTCCGCGCGGGGCCAGGATACGCAGTATTTT.